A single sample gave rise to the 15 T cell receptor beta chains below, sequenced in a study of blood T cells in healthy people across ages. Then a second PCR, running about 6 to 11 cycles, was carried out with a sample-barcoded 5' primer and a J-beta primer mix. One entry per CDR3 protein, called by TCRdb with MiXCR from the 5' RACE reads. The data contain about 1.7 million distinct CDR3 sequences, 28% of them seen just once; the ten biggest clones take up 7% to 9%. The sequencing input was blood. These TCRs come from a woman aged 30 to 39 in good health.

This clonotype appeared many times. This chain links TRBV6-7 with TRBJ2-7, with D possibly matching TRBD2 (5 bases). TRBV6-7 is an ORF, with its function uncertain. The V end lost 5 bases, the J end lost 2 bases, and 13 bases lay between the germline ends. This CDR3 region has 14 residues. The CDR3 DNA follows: TGTGCCAGCAGTAGCCCGGAGGACCCCTACGAGCAGTACTTC. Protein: CASSSPEDPYEQYF.

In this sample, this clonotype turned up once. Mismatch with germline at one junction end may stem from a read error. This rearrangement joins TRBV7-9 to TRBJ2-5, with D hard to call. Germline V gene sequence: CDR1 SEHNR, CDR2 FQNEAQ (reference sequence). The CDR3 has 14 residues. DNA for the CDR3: TGTGCCGGCAGCTTATCCGCGTACCAAGAGACCCAGTACTTC. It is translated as CAGSLSAYQETQYF.

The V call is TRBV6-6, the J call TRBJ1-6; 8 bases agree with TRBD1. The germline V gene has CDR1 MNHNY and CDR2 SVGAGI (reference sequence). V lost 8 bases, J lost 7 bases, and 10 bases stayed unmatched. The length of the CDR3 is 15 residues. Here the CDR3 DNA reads TGTGCCAGCCGCCCCCGGACAGGGCGGAATTCACCCCTCCACTTT. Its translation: CASRPRTGRNSPLHF.

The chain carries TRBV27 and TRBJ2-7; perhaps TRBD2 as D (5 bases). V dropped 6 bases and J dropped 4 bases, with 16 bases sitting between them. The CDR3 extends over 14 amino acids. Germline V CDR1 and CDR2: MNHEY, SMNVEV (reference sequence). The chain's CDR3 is CASRLGSASYEQYF. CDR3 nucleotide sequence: TGTGCCAGCAGGTTAGGGAGCGCTTCATACGAGCAGTACTTC.

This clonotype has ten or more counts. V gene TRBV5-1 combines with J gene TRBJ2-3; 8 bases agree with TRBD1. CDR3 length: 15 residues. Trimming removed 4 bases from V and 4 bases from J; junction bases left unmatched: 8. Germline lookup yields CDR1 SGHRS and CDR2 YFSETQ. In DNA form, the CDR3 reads TGCGCCAGCAGCCTAGGACAGGGCCCTCCAGATACGCAGTATTTT. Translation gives CASSLGQGPPDTQYF.

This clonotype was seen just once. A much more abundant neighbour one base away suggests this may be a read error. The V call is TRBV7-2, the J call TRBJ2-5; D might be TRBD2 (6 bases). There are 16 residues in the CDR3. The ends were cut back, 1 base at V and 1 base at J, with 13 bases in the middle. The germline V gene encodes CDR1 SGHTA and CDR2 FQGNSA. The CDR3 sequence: CASSLDWDGGQETQYF. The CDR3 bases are TGTGCCAGCAGCTTAGATTGGGACGGGGGCCAAGAGACCCAGTACTTC.

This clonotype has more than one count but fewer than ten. The CDR3 here is CASAGGGGPSYEQYF. As DNA, the CDR3 is TGTGCCAGCGCCGGAGGGGGGGGGCCCTCCTACGAGCAGTACTTC. The chain recombines TRBV27 with TRBJ2-7; D may be TRBD2 (7 bases). Germline V gene sequence: CDR1 MNHEY, CDR2 SMNVEV (reference sequence). There are 15 residues in the CDR3. V lost 8 bases and J lost 0, with 17 bases in between.

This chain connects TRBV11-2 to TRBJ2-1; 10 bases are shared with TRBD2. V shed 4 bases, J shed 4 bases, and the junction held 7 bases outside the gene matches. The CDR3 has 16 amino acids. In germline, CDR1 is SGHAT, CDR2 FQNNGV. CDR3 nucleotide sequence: TGTGCCAGCAGCTGGGCCCTAGCGGGGGTATACAATGAGCAGTTCTTC. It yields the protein CASSWALAGVYNEQFF.

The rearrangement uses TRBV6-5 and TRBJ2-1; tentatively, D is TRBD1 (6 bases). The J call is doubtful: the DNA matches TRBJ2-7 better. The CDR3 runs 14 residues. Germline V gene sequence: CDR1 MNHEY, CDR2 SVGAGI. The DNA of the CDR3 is TGTGCCAGCAGCGACAACGGGGACAACAATGAGCAGTACTTC. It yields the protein CASSDNGDNNEQYF.

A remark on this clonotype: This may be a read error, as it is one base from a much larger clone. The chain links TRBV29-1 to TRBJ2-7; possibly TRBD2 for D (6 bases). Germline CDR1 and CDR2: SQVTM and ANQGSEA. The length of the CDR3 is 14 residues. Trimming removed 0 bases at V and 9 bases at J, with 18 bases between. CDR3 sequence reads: CSVEEGSGGGGQYF. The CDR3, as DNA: TGCAGCGTTGAAGAAGGATCTGGGGGAGGCGGGCAGTACTTC.

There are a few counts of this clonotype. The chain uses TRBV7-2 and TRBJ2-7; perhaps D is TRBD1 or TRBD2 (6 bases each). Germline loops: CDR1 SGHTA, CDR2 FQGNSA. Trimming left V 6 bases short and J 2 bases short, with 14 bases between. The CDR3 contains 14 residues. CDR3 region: CASSYRRGPYEQYF. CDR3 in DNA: TGTGCCAGCAGTTACCGACGGGGGCCCTACGAGCAGTACTTC.

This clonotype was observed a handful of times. This chain's CDR3 is CSVDEGEGYGYTF. CDR3 nucleotides: TGCAGCGTTGATGAGGGGGAAGGCTATGGCTACACCTTC. V and J are TRBV29-1 and TRBJ1-2; a weak D match, TRBD1 (6 bases). This CDR3 comprises 13 residues. V lost 3 bases and J 4 bases, leaving 12 bases between the germline ends. The germline CDR1 and CDR2 sequences are SQVTM and ANQGSEA.

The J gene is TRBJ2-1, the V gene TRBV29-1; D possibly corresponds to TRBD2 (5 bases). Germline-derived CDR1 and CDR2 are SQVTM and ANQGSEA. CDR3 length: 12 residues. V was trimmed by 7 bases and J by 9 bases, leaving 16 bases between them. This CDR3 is CSGERGRGEQFF. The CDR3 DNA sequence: TGCAGCGGGGAACGAGGTCGGGGTGAGCAGTTCTTC.

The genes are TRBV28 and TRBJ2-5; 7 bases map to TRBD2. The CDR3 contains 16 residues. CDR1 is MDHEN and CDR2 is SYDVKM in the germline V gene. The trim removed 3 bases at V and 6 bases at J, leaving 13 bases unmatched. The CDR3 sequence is CASSFGSGALPKTQYF. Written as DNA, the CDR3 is TGTGCCAGCAGTTTTGGCAGCGGGGCCCTACCGAAGACCCAGTACTTC. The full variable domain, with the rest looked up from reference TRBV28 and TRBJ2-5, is DVKVTQSSRYLVKRTGEKVFLECVQDMDHENMFWYRQDPGLGLRLIYFSYDVKMKEKGDIPEGYSVSREKKERFSLILESASTNQTSMYLCASSFGSGALPKTQYFGPGTRLLVL.

CDR3 DNA sequence: TGTGCCAGCAGTACATGGGCGGGGGGACGTACCGGGGAGCTGTTTTTT. The encoded protein is CASSTWAGGRTGELFF. The V call is TRBV28, the J call TRBJ2-2, with TRBD2 matching 8 bases. The CDR3 extends over 16 amino acids. The trim removed 5 bases at V and 5 bases at J, leaving 10 bases unmatched. Germline-derived CDR1 and CDR2 are MDHEN and SYDVKM.